This TCR beta chain was captured by sequencing in a study of OX40 agonist ivuxolimab in advanced cancers. Study context: Every patient in dose escalation had hepatocellular carcinoma, melanoma, renal cell or head and neck cancer. Subjects had a mean age of roughly 57 years, with a range of 23 to 79; roughly 83% were male.

Germline V lookup: CDR1 SGHTS, CDR2 YDEGEE. With V trimmed by 4 bases and J by 0 bases, 5 bases remained unmatched. This CDR3 is 16 amino acids long. With autoimmune disease history or systemic immunosuppression, patients were excluded. Sequencing used immunoSEQ multiplex PCR; TCRdb keeps in-frame clones, though not all of them. The data show approximately 75,000 clones, roughly 90% seen once. V and J are TRBV5-8 and TRBJ2-4; TRBD2 matches 9 bases. The TCR originated in an adult with an advanced solid tumor such as melanoma, head and neck, liver or kidney cancer. Material: CD4+ or CD8+ T cells sorted from blood, obtained in a trial of the OX40 agonist ivuxolimab. The CDR3, as DNA: TGTGCCAGCAGCCCCCGACTAGCGGTAGCCAAAAACATTCAGTACTTC. Protein product: CASSPRLAVAKNIQYF. Filled out from reference TRBV5-8 and TRBJ2-4, the complete variable domain reads EAGVTQSPTHLIKTRGQQATLRCSPISGHTSVYWYQQALGLGLQFLLWYDEGEERNRGNFPPRFSGRQFPNYSSELNVNALELEDSALYLCASSPRLAVAKNIQYFGAGTRLSVL.